This paragraph reports one T cell receptor beta chain. Produced via immunoSEQ multiplex PCR; TCRdb's table is partial and in-frame only. In the table there are about 2,200,000 clones, 93% of which are singletons. CDR1 is MDHEN, CDR2 SYDVKM, per germline. V lost 2 bases, J lost 7 bases, and 11 bases lay in between. This CDR3 comprises 13 residues. This sample is drawn from a study of shared clonotypes between healthy human individuals. Overall study: Per donor, CD8 memory used one plate, CD8 naive used two, CD4 memory used three and CD4 naive used three.

CD8 cells regarded as naive lacked CD45RO, were positively chosen for CCR7, and omitted terminally differentiated effector memory CD45RA+ cells. This chain uses TRBV28 with TRBJ1-2; D might be TRBD1 (6 bases). The source is a man between 18 and 29 years old in good health. Some clones in this sample may be carry-over from other donors' samples. The specimen was naive CD8+ T cells from PBMCs. DNA of the CDR3: TGTGCCAGCAGTTTAAACAGGGAGGGTGGCTACACCTTC. As protein: CASSLNREGGYTF.